This is a list of T cell receptor beta chains from one sample in a study of cytomegalovirus exposure and HLA in healthy donors. Repertoires were generated with immunoSEQ multiplex PCR, while TCRdb's copy carries only in-frame clones and drops some. The repertoire has about 26,000 clones, approximately 70% of them found once; the top ten carry under 4.5%. Sequencing input: PBMCs. These receptors were obtained from a woman aged 45-65 years in good health and CMV-seronegative. Each CDR3 is given with its conserved first and last residue. D genes are given only for firm matches. Clone size is stated in some rows and not others, as once, few, many or a class when expanded.

V: TRBV4-1; J: TRBJ1-5; D: TRBD1; size: -; DNA: TGCGCCAGCAGCCAGACTTCTACAGGGGGCAATCAGCCCCAGCATTTT; CDR3: CASSQTSTGGNQPQHF
V: TRBV4-1; J: TRBJ1-1; D: -; size: -; DNA: TGCGCCAGCAGCCAAGGCTTAGAGATGAACACTGAAGCTTTCTTT; CDR3: CASSQGLEMNTEAFF
V: TRBV2; J: TRBJ1-2; D: -; size: -; DNA: TGTGCCAGTAAAACCAGGGAAGGGGCCTATGGCTACACCTTC; CDR3: CASKTREGAYGYTF
V: TRBV6-5; J: TRBJ2-7; D: -; size: -; DNA: TGTGCCAGCACCCAGGGGTTAGCCTACGAGCAGTACTTC; CDR3: CASTQGLAYEQYF
V: TRBV6-5; J: TRBJ2-7; D: TRBD2; size: few; DNA: TGTGCCAGCAGGGCCCTGGCGGGGGGTCGTGACGAGCAGTACTTC; CDR3: CASRALAGGRDEQYF
V: TRBV29-1; J: TRBJ2-1; D: -; size: -; DNA: TGCAGCGTCGAGACGGGTCGCGATGAGCAGTTCTTC; CDR3: CSVETGRDEQFF
V: TRBV9; J: TRBJ1-4; D: -; size: -; DNA: TGTGCCAGCAGCTCTGATACAGGGATAATCGAAAAACTGTTTTTT; CDR3: CASSSDTGIIEKLFF
V: TRBV28; J: TRBJ2-5; D: -; size: -; DNA: TGTGCCAGCAGTTTGCCGGGGGGCCCCCAGACCCAGTACTTC; CDR3: CASSLPGGPQTQYF
V: TRBV29-1; J: TRBJ2-1; D: TRBD2; size: -; DNA: TGCAGCGTTGATGTTCCCTACGCTAGCGGGAGACAGGGGGAGCAGTTCTTC; CDR3: CSVDVPYASGRQGEQFF
V: TRBV14; J: TRBJ2-3; D: TRBD1; size: -; DNA: TGTGCCAGCAGCCACAACCGGGACAGGAGGGCAGATACGCAGTATTTT; CDR3: CASSHNRDRRADTQYF
V: TRBV7-3; J: TRBJ2-1; D: -; size: -; DNA: TGTGCCAGCAGCCCGGGGATATACAATGAGCAGTTCTTC; CDR3: CASSPGIYNEQFF
V: TRBV28; J: TRBJ2-7; D: -; size: -; DNA: TGTGCCAGCAAAAAAGTCGACCAGCAGGCCTACGAGCAGTACTTC; CDR3: CASKKVDQQAYEQYF
V: TRBV5-4; J: TRBJ1-6; D: TRBD1; size: -; DNA: TGTGCCAGCAGCTTGGACAGGGGGAGCTCACCCCTCCACTTT; CDR3: CASSLDRGSSPLHF
V: TRBV5-1; J: TRBJ1-6; D: -; size: -; DNA: TGCGCCAGCAGCCTGCCGGGGGGAAATAATTCACCCCTCCACTTT; CDR3: CASSLPGGNNSPLHF
V: TRBV27; J: TRBJ1-1; D: TRBD1; size: -; DNA: TGTGCCAGCAGAAGGACAGGGGCAATCACTGAAGCTTTCTTT; CDR3: CASRRTGAITEAFF
V: TRBV7-2; J: TRBJ2-5; D: -; size: -; DNA: TGTGCCAGCAGCCCCCCCGGGGAGACCCAGTACTTC; CDR3: CASSPPGETQYF
V: TRBV19; J: TRBJ2-1; D: TRBD2; size: few; DNA: TGTGCCAGTAGGAGGGGTGAGAGCGGGACCGATGAGCAGTTCTTC; CDR3: CASRRGESGTDEQFF
V: TRBV7-9; J: TRBJ2-7; D: -; size: -; DNA: TGTGCCAGCAGCTTAACAGGGATCGAGCAGTACTTC; CDR3: CASSLTGIEQYF
V: TRBV5-1; J: TRBJ2-1; D: TRBD2; size: -; DNA: TGCGCCAGCAGCCACACTAGCGGTAATGAGCAGTTCTTC; CDR3: CASSHTSGNEQFF
V: TRBV28; J: TRBJ1-1; D: -; size: -; DNA: TGTGCCAGCAAACAGGGTGGAAGGACTGAAGCTTTCTTT; CDR3: CASKQGGRTEAFF
V: TRBV10-3; J: TRBJ1-2; D: -; size: -; DNA: TGTGCCATCAATGGGCAGAACTATGGCTACACCTTC; CDR3: CAINGQNYGYTF
V: TRBV15; J: TRBJ2-3; D: -; size: -; DNA: TGTGCCACCAGCCGAGACAGAACCACAGATACGCAGTATTTT; CDR3: CATSRDRTTDTQYF
V: TRBV5-4; J: TRBJ1-4; D: TRBD1; size: few; DNA: TGTGCCAGCAGCTCACAGGGGTTTGAAAAACTGTTTTTT; CDR3: CASSSQGFEKLFF
V: TRBV28; J: TRBJ1-5; D: -; size: -; DNA: TGTGCCAGCAGTTCGGCGGGAAATAGCAATCAGCCCCAGCATTTT; CDR3: CASSSAGNSNQPQHF
V: TRBV14; J: TRBJ2-1; D: -; size: few; DNA: TGTGCCAGCAGCTTAGGAGGAGAGCAGTTCTTC; CDR3: CASSLGGEQFF
V: TRBV14; J: TRBJ2-3; D: TRBD1; size: once; DNA: TGTGCCAGCAGCCCCAGACAGGGTTGGGCAGATACGCAGTATTTT; CDR3: CASSPRQGWADTQYF
V: TRBV5-1; J: TRBJ2-2; D: -; size: few; DNA: TGCGCCAGCAGCCCGCGGGCGGTCTCCACCGGGGAGCTGTTTTTT; CDR3: CASSPRAVSTGELFF
V: TRBV14; J: TRBJ1-1; D: -; size: -; DNA: TGTGCCAGCAGCCGGAAGACTGTGAACACTGAAGCTTTCTTT; CDR3: CASSRKTVNTEAFF
V: TRBV7-3; J: TRBJ1-2; D: -; size: -; DNA: TGTGCCAGCAGTTTCCCGGGGGGATATGGCTACACCTTC; CDR3: CASSFPGGYGYTF
V: TRBV6-5; J: TRBJ1-2; D: TRBD1; size: -; DNA: TGTGCCAGCACCTCACAAACAGGGGGTGGCTACACCTTC; CDR3: CASTSQTGGGYTF
V: TRBV6-1; J: TRBJ2-5; D: TRBD1; size: -; DNA: TGTGCCAGCAGTGAGTGGGACAGGTGGGAAGAGACCCAGTACTTC; CDR3: CASSEWDRWEETQYF
V: TRBV25-1; J: TRBJ2-3; D: TRBD2; size: -; DNA: TGTGCCAGCAGTGGGACTAGCGGGGGCACAGATACGCAGTATTTT; CDR3: CASSGTSGGTDTQYF
V: TRBV27; J: TRBJ1-3; D: -; size: -; DNA: TGTGCCAGCAGCTCCGGGACATCTGGAAACACCATATATTTT; CDR3: CASSSGTSGNTIYF
V: TRBV5-4; J: TRBJ1-2; D: TRBD1; size: few; DNA: TGTGCCAGCAGCCTAGACAGGGGGCCGGGGGGCTACACCTTC; CDR3: CASSLDRGPGGYTF
V: TRBV29-1; J: TRBJ2-3; D: -; size: -; DNA: TGCAGCGTTGAGGAGCGGGATACGCAGTATTTT; CDR3: CSVEERDTQYF
V: TRBV25-1; J: TRBJ1-1; D: TRBD1; size: -; DNA: TGTGCCAGCAGAGTGGGACAGGGGAACACTGAAGCTTTCTTT; CDR3: CASRVGQGNTEAFF
V: TRBV5-1; J: TRBJ2-7; D: -; size: -; DNA: TGCGCCAGCAGCTTAACAAATGTACCCTACGAGCAGTACTTC; CDR3: CASSLTNVPYEQYF
V: TRBV11-2; J: TRBJ2-7; D: TRBD2; size: -; DNA: TGTGCCAGCAGCCTAGGGAGGGGTTCCTTCGAGCAGTACTTC; CDR3: CASSLGRGSFEQYF
V: TRBV28; J: TRBJ1-5; D: -; size: -; DNA: TGTGCCAGCAGTTCCACAGGGTCCCTAAGGCCCCAGCATTTT; CDR3: CASSSTGSLRPQHF
V: TRBV5-6; J: TRBJ1-5; D: -; size: -; DNA: TGTGCCAGCAGCTTGAGCCCGGGGGGGGGCCTCAATCAGCCCCAGCATTTT; CDR3: CASSLSPGGGLNQPQHF
V: TRBV6-1; J: TRBJ1-2; D: -; size: few; DNA: TGTGCCAGCAGTGAATCATTCAGCTATGGCTACACCTTC; CDR3: CASSESFSYGYTF
V: TRBV9; J: TRBJ2-2; D: TRBD2; size: -; DNA: TGTGCCAGCAGCGTAGCGGGAGGAGACACCGGGGAGCTGTTTTTT; CDR3: CASSVAGGDTGELFF
V: TRBV19; J: TRBJ1-2; D: TRBD1; size: -; DNA: TGTGCCAGTAGTATGAACAGACAGGGCGGCTACACCTTC; CDR3: CASSMNRQGGYTF
V: TRBV6-5; J: TRBJ2-7; D: TRBD2; size: -; DNA: TGTGCCAGCAGTTACTCGGGAGGGACCGAGCAGTACTTC; CDR3: CASSYSGGTEQYF
V: TRBV18; J: TRBJ1-5; D: -; size: -; DNA: TGTGCCAGCTCACCCCGACAGGTTAATCAGCCCCAGCATTTT; CDR3: CASSPRQVNQPQHF
V: TRBV11-2; J: TRBJ1-5; D: TRBD1; size: -; DNA: TGTGCCAGCAGCCAGGGACAGAGCAATCAGCCCCAGCATTTT; CDR3: CASSQGQSNQPQHF
V: TRBV5-1; J: TRBJ2-1; D: TRBD2; size: few; DNA: TGCGCCAGCAGCTTGGGACTAGCGAGCTACAATGAGCAGTTCTTC; CDR3: CASSLGLASYNEQFF
V: TRBV29-1; J: TRBJ2-7; D: -; size: -; DNA: TGCAGCGTGGGGACTCTTCCTCACTACGAGCAGTACTTC; CDR3: CSVGTLPHYEQYF